Below are 18 T cell receptor beta chains sequenced from a single sample in a study of shared clonotypes between healthy human individuals. Here immunoSEQ multiplex PCR was the method, and the copy in TCRdb shows in-frame clones only, minus some. This table holds 2 million or so clones, 85% to 95% found once. Sequencing was carried out using naive CD4+ T cells sorted from blood. Subset meaning: CD45RA+ positively selected. The receptors here all came from a man aged 18 to 29 in good health.

This chain connects TRBV5-1 to TRBJ2-3, with D perhaps TRBD1 (6 bases). Germline V CDR1 and CDR2: SGHRS, YFSETQ. The V end lost 1 base, the J end lost 4 bases, and 13 bases lay between the germline ends. This CDR3 comprises 15 residues. CDR3 residues: CASSLSGQRSDTQYF. For the CDR3, the DNA is TGCGCCAGCAGCTTGTCAGGACAGAGGTCAGATACGCAGTATTTT.

V usage is TRBV6-6 and J usage is TRBJ1-1; D perhaps matches TRBD1 (5 bases). From germline, CDR1 is MNHNY and CDR2 SVGAGI (reference sequence). V shed 8 bases and J shed 3 bases, with 13 bases lying between them. The CDR3 has 13 amino acids. This CDR3 is CASGREGYTEAFF. In DNA form, the CDR3 reads TGTGCCAGCGGCCGGGAGGGGTACACTGAAGCTTTCTTT.

The CDR3 DNA is TGCGCCAGCAGCCCTCAAAGCCCCCAAGAGACCCAGTACTTC. Its translation is CASSPQSPQETQYF. The genes are TRBV5-1 and TRBJ2-5; D gene ambiguous. Germline V gives CDR1 SGHRS, CDR2 YFSETQ. V was shortened by 4 bases and J by 1 base, with 11 bases between the two germline ends. This CDR3 spans 14 amino acids. Looking up the rest from reference TRBV5-1 and TRBJ2-5 gives the full variable domain: KAGVTQTPRYLIKTRGQQVTLSCSPISGHRSVSWYQQTPGQGLQFLFEYFSETQRNKGNFPGRFSGRQFSNSRSEMNVSTLELGDSALYLCASSPQSPQETQYFGPGTRLLVL.

V gene TRBV27 combines with J gene TRBJ2-2, with TRBD1 matching over 10 bases. Looked up from germline, CDR1 is MNHEY and CDR2 is SMNVEV (reference sequence). V gave up 4 bases and J gave up 4 bases; unmatched junction bases: 3. CDR3 length equals 15 residues. CDR3 in amino acids: CASSSGTGATGELFF. DNA for the CDR3: TGTGCCAGCAGTTCCGGGACAGGGGCCACCGGGGAGCTGTTTTTT.

The rearrangement links TRBV28 to TRBJ2-1; D may be TRBD1 (8 bases). The length of the CDR3 is 14 residues. Between the trimmed V and J ends, which lost 3 bases and 7 bases, there was a span of 13 bases. In germline, CDR1 is MDHEN, CDR2 SYDVKM. The CDR3 region is CASSLKQGGNEQFF. The CDR3 coding sequence is TGTGCCAGCAGTTTGAAACAGGGGGGGAATGAGCAGTTCTTC.

The chain links TRBV5-1 to TRBJ2-7; TRBD1 agrees at 9 bases. The length of the CDR3 is 15 residues. CDR1 and CDR2 from the germline V gene are SGHRS and YFSETQ. Losses at the gene ends were 4 bases for V and 2 bases for J; bases not matched to a gene: 7. DNA of the CDR3: TGCGCCAGCAGCCGGTGGGACAGGGACCCCTACGAGCAGTACTTC. It codes for CASSRWDRDPYEQYF.

V usage is TRBV10-1 and J usage is TRBJ1-6; D is undetermined. The germline CDR1 and CDR2 sequences are WNHNN and SYGVQD (reference sequence). This CDR3 contains 13 residues. V was pared by 3 bases and J by 9 bases, with 9 bases between. In DNA, the CDR3 is TGCGCCAGCAGTGACAGGTTAATTTCACCCCTCCACTTT. Translated, it gives CASSDRLISPLHF.

The V call is TRBV19, the J call TRBJ2-3; TRBD2 aligns across 13 bases. In germline, CDR1 is LNHDA, CDR2 SQIVND (reference sequence). This CDR3 spans 14 amino acids. Trimming took 5 bases from V and 5 from J; bases not matched to a gene: 1. The CDR3 here is CASSGTSGVDTQYF. CDR3 nucleotide sequence: TGTGCCAGTAGTGGGACTAGCGGGGTAGATACGCAGTATTTT.

CDR3 in amino acids: CASSLTGPLWHEQFF. Here the CDR3 DNA reads TGTGCCAGCAGCTTAACGGGCCCCCTTTGGCATGAGCAGTTCTTC. This sequence joins TRBV7-2 and TRBJ2-1; D not certain. V lost 2 bases, J lost 8 bases, and 16 bases lay in between. CDR1 is SGHTA, CDR2 FQGNSA, per germline. The CDR3 spans 15 residues.

The chain combines TRBV6-1 with TRBJ2-5, with unresolved D. The CDR3 runs 12 residues. Looked up from germline, CDR1 is MNHNS and CDR2 is SASEGT. Trimming took off 5 bases at V and 5 bases at J, with 9 bases between the two ends. For the CDR3, the DNA is TGTGCCAGCAGTCGGACGTCGGAGACCCAGTACTTC. Residues: CASSRTSETQYF.

This rearrangement joins TRBV5-1 to TRBJ2-3, with unresolved D. Trimming left V 3 bases short and J 9 bases short, with 11 bases between. This CDR3 region has 12 residues. Germline V lookup: CDR1 SGHRS, CDR2 YFSETQ. The CDR3 is CASSWEYDTQYF. The DNA of the CDR3 is TGCGCCAGCAGCTGGGAATACGACACGCAGTATTTT. Looking up the rest from reference TRBV5-1 and TRBJ2-3 gives the full variable domain: KAGVTQTPRYLIKTRGQQVTLSCSPISGHRSVSWYQQTPGQGLQFLFEYFSETQRNKGNFPGRFSGRQFSNSRSEMNVSTLELGDSALYLCASSWEYDTQYFGPGTRLTVL.

This clone was detected only once. The chain uses TRBV6-1 and TRBJ2-3, with 9 nucleotides matching TRBD2. CDR1 and CDR2 (germline): MNHNS, SASEGT. This CDR3 spans 17 amino acids. Trimming removed 2 bases from V and 2 bases from J; junction bases left unmatched: 8. The CDR3 region is CASSESVSGGPTDTQYF. CDR3 nucleotides: TGTGCCAGCAGTGAATCGGTTAGCGGGGGACCCACAGATACGCAGTATTTT.

The gene calls are TRBV5-1 and TRBJ2-3, with D possibly TRBD2 on 5 matching bases. This CDR3 is built from 15 residues. V lost 4 bases to trimming and J lost 3 bases, with 15 bases between them. CDR1 SGHRS and CDR2 YFSETQ come from the germline V gene. CDR3 sequence: CASSDGRARTDTQYF. The CDR3 DNA reads as TGCGCCAGCAGCGACGGGCGGGCGCGTACAGATACGCAGTATTTT.

As for this clone: In the same sample, other DNA sequences code for this CDR3. The chain links TRBV7-2 to TRBJ1-1; TRBD1 matches at 7 bases. In germline, CDR1 is SGHTA, CDR2 FQGNSA. After removal of 6 bases from V and 0 bases from J, the junction contained 4 bases not matched to a gene. This CDR3 region has 14 residues. This CDR3 is CASRPGQLNTEAFF. In nucleotides, the CDR3 is TGTGCCAGCAGGCCGGGACAGCTGAACACTGAAGCTTTCTTT. Complete variable domain (other parts from reference TRBV7-2 and TRBJ1-1): GAGVSQSPSNKVTEKGKDVELRCDPISGHTALYWYRQSLGQGLEFLIYFQGNSAPDKSGLPSDRFSAERTGGSVSTLTIQRTQQEDSAVYLCASRPGQLNTEAFFGQGTRLTVV.

This chain links TRBV10-3 with TRBJ2-7; maybe TRBD2 (5 bases). From germline, CDR1 is ENHRY and CDR2 SYGVKD. V was shortened by 5 bases and J by 5 bases, with 10 bases between the two germline ends. This CDR3 comprises 12 residues. The CDR3 sequence is CAISWNGDEQYF. CDR3 bases: TGTGCCATCAGTTGGAACGGGGACGAGCAGTACTTC.

Only one count was recorded for this clone. The gene calls are TRBV4-3 and TRBJ2-1; a weak D match, TRBD2 (6 bases). CDR3 length: 15 residues. Germline V gene lookup returns CDR1 LGHNA and CDR2 YSLEER. Trimming shortened V by 0 bases and J by 5 bases, and 11 bases separated the two germline ends. This CDR3 reads CASSQEGGNHNEQFF. The CDR3 DNA sequence: TGCGCCAGCAGCCAAGAAGGCGGGAACCACAATGAGCAGTTCTTC.

The chain employs TRBV6-1 and TRBJ2-3; 8 positions match TRBD1. The CDR3 has 14 amino acids. The germline CDR1 and CDR2 sequences are MNHNS and SASEGT. The J segment lost 5 bases and the V segment lost 2 bases, leaving 3 bases of the junction unmatched. CDR3 loop: CASSEQQGVDTQYF. DNA of the CDR3: TGTGCCAGCAGTGAACAACAGGGGGTAGATACGCAGTATTTT.

The CDR3 DNA reads TGTGCCAGCAGCCGAAGGGGTATCTCCTACGAGCAGTACTTC. Amino acids: CASSRRGISYEQYF. The rearrangement links TRBV13 to TRBJ2-7, with D maybe TRBD1 (5 bases). Looked up from germline, CDR1 is PRHDT and CDR2 is FYEKMQ (reference sequence). Between the trimmed V and J ends, which lost 5 bases and 0 bases, there was a span of 11 bases. There are 14 residues in the CDR3.